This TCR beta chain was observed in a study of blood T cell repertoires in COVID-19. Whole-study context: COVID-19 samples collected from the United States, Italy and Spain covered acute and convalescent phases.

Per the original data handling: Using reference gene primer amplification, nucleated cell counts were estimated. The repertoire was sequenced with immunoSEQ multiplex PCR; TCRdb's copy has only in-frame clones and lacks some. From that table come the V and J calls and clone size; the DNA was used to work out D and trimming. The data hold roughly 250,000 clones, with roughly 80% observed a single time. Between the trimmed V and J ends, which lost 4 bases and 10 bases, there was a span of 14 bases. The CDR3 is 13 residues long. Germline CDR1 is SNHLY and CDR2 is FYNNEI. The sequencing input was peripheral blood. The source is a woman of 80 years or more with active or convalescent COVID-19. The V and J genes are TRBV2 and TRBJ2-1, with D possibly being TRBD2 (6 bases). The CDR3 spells CASSVYLGREQFF. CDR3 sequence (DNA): TGTGCCAGCAGTGTATATCTGGGGAGGGAGCAGTTCTTC. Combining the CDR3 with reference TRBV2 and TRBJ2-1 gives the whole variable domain EPEVTQTPSHQVTQMGQEVILRCVPISNHLYFYWYRQILGQKVEFLVSFYNNEISEKSEIFDDQFSVERPDGSNFTLKIRSTKLEDSAMYFCASSVYLGREQFFGPGTRLTVL.